This T cell receptor (beta chain) emerged from a study of blood T cell repertoires in COVID-19 (dated by TCRdb to the early 2020s). Concerning the study at large: The collaborator samples originated in the United States, Italy and Spain and spanned the acute and convalescent phases of COVID-19. Where available, HLA class I and class II types were taken from metadata supplied by the sample provider and were not determined by assay-based typing. The dataset comprised deeply sampled blood TCRbeta repertoires from subjects exposed to, actively infected with, or recovered from COVID-19. The samples were drawn from two sources: the first 160 participants of the ongoing ImmuneRACE study, and 1,200 or so subjects contributed by 6 global collaborators. Nearly every sample came with metadata listing a de-identified subject ID, COVID-19 status, age in years and sex. The prospective study material was composed of cDNA or gDNA derived from T cells, B-cell-depleted T cells, or PBMCs. The repertoires were made available in a free public database intended to serve as a resource for research on the immune response to SARS-CoV-2. General findings and caveats noted by the study authors: How much clinical and demographic metadata was included differed by source and by participant, and the metadata was provided uncurated.

TCRbeta CDR3 regions were amplified from genomic DNA by means of the immunoSEQ Assay, a bias-controlled multiplex PCR. Per the source publication's procedure: The number of nucleated cells in each sample was estimated from the amplification of reference gene primers within the assay. Sequence reads were collapsed and filtered to measure the absolute abundance of every unique TCRbeta CDR3 rearrangement. For each sample, productive Simpson clonality was calculated as the square root of Simpson's diversity index across productive rearrangements. Drawn from immuneACCESS, this table holds only the in-frame rearrangements with V and J called that TCRdb kept. Clones are partly lost; checked studies trace under half to an unresolved V gene and leave the rest unexplained. The V and J calls and the clone size are those of that table, but D and trimming were determined from the DNA. Present in this sample are 120,000 or so clones, about 86% of which were seen just once. Of the sample, about 6% falls within the top ten clones.

To note about this clone: No antigen is known for it. No base quality information exists; no much larger clone differs at one position.

Each collaborating institution followed its own protocols to collect whole blood in K2EDTA tubes. For TCRbeta analysis, collaborator samples were shipped as frozen whole blood, as isolated PBMCs, or as DNA extracted from either sample type. The receptor was isolated from a man aged 80 or over with active or convalescent COVID-19. The sequencing input was peripheral blood.

The DNA is as follows: TGTGCCAGTAGTTATACCGGGACAGGGGCGGTGTTTTTT. It translates as CASSYTGTGAVFF. The sequence joins TRBV19 to TRBJ1-4; 10 central bases correspond to TRBD1. The germline V gene (reference sequence) specifies LNHDA as CDR1 and SQIVND as CDR2. The V end gives up 5 bases and the J end 15 bases, leaving 9 bases in the junction not matched to a gene. From the cysteine through the phenylalanine, the CDR3 covers 13 amino acids. Only the CDR3 part of the read is kept: 39 bases, read in frame from the first base.